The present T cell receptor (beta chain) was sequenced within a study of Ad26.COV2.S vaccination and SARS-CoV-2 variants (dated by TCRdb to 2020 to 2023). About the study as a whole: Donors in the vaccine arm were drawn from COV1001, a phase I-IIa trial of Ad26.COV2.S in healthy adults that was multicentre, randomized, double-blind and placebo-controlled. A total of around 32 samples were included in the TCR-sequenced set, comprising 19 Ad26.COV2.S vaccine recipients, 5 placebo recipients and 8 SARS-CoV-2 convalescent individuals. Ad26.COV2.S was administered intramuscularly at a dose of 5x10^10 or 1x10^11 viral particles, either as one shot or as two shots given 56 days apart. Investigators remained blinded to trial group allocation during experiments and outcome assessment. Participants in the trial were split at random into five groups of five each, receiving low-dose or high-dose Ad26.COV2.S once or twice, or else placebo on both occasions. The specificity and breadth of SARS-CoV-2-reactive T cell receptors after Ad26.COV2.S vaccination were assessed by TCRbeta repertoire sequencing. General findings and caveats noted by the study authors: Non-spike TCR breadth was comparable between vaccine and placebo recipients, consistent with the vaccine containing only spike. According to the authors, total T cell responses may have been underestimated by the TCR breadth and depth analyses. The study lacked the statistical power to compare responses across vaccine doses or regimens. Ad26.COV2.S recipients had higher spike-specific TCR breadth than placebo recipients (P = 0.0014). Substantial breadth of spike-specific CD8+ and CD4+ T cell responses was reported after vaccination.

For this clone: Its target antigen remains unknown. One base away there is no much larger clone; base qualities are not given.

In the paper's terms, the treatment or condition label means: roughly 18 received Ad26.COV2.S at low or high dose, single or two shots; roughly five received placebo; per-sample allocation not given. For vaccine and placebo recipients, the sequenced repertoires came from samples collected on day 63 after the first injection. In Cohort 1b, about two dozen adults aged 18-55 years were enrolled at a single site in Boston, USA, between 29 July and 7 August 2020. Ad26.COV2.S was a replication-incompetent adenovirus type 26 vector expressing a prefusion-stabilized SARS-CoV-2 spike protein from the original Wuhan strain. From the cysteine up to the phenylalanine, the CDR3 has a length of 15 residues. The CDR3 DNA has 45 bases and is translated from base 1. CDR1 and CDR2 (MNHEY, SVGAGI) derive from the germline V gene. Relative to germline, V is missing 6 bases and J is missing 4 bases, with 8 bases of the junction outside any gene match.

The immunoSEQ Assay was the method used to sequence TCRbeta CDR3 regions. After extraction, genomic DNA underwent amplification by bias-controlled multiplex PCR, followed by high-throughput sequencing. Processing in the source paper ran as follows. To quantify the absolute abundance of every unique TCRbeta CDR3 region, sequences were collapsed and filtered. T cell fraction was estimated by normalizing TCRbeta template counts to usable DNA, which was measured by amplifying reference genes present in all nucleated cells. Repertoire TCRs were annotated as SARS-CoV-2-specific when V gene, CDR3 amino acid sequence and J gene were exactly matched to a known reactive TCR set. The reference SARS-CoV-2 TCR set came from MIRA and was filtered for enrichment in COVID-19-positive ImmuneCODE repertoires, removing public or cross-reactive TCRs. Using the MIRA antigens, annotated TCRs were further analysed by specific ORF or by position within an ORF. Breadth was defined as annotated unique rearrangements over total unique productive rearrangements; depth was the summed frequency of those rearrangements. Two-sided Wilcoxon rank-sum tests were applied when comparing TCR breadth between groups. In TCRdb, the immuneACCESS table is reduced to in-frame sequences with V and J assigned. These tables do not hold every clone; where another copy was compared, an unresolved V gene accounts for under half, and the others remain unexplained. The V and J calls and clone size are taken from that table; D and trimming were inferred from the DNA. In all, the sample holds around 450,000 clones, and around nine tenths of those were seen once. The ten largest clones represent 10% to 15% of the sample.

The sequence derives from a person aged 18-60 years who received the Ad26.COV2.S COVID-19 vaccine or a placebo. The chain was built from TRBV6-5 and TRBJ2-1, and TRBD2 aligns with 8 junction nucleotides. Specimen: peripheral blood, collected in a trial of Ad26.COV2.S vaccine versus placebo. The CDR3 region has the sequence CASRRIAGTYNEQFF. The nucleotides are TGTGCCAGCAGGCGCATAGCGGGAACGTACAATGAGCAGTTCTTC.